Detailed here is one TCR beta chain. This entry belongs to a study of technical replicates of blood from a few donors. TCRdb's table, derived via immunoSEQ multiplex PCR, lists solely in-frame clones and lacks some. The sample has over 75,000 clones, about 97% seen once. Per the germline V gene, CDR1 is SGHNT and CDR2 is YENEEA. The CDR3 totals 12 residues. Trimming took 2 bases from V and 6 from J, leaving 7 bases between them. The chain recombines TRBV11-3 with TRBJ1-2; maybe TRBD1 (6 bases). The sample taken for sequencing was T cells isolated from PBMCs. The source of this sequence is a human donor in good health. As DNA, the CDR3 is TGTGCCAGCAGCTTATCAGGGGATGGCTACACCTTC. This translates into CASSLSGDGYTF.